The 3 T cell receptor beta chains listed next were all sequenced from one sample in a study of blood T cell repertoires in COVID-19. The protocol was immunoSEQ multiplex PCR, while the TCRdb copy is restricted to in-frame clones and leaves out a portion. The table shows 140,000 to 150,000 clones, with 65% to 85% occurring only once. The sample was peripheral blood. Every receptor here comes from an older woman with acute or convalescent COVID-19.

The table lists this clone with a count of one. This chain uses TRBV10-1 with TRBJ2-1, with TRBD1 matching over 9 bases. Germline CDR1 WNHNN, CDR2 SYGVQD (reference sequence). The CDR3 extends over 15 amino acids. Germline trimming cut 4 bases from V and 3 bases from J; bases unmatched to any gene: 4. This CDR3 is CASSAPDRGYNEQFF. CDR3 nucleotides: TGCGCCAGCAGTGCACCGGACAGGGGCTACAATGAGCAGTTCTTC.

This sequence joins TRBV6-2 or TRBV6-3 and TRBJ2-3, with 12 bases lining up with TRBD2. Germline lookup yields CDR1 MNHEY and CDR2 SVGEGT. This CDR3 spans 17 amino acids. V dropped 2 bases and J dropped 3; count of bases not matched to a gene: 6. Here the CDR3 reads CASSYGGLAGVTDTQYF. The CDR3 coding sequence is TGTGCCAGCAGTTACGGGGGACTAGCGGGTGTTACAGATACGCAGTATTTT.

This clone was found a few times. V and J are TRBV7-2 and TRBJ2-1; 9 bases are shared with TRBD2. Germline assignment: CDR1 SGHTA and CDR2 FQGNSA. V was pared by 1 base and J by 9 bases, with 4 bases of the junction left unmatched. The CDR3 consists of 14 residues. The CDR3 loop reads CASSLVAGVSEQFF. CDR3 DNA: TGTGCCAGCAGCTTAGTAGCGGGAGTCTCTGAGCAGTTCTTC.